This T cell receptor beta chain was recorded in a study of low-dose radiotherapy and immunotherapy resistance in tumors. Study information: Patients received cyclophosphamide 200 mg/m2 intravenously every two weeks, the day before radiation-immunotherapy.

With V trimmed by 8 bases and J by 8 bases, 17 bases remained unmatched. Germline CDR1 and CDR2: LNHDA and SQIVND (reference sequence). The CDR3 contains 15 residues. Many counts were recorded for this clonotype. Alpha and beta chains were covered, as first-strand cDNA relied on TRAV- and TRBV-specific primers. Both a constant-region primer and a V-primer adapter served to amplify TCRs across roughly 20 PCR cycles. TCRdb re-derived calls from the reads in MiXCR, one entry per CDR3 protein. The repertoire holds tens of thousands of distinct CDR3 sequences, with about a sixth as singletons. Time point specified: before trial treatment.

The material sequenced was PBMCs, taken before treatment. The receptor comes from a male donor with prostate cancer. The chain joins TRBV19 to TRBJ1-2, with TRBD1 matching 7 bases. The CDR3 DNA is TGTGCCAGTGGTGTATTGGGGACAGCCGGCGGGGGCTACACCTTC. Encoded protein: CASGVLGTAGGGYTF. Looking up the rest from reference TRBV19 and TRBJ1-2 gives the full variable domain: DGGITQSPKYLFRKEGQNVTLSCEQNLNHDAMYWYRQDPGQGLRLIYYSQIVNDFQKGDIAEGYSVSREKKESFPLTVTSAQKNPTAFYLCASGVLGTAGGGYTFGSGTRLTVV.